Presented here are 28 T cell receptor beta chains from one specimen sequenced in a study of CXCR3-negative and CXCR3-positive naive CD8 T cells. All TRB cDNA libraries came from 5' RACE performed with UMI labels. From its re-call of the 5' RACE reads, TCRdb lists each CDR3 protein once, without DNA. The ten most abundant clones cover around 1.6% of a sample with 80,000 to 95,000 distinct CDR3 sequences. What was sequenced was naive CXCR3- CD8+ T cells from blood. Subset: CD45RO-CCR7+CD27+CD95- naive CD8+ T cells lacking CXCR3 (TNR3-). The source of these receptors is a human donor in good health. Some clones in this sample may be carry-over from other donors' samples.

The V and J genes are TRBV19 and TRBJ2-7; the D gene TCRdb calls, TRBD1, cannot be checked with no DNA. The CDR3 covers 15 residues. Per germline, CDR1 LNHDA and CDR2 SQIVND (reference sequence). This CDR3 is CASSMAAGQIYEQYF.

The CDR3 region is CASSLAGTRHQETQYF. The rearrangement links TRBV7-8 to TRBJ2-5; TCRdb gives TRBD2 as the D gene, but with no DNA this cannot be confirmed. Looked up from germline, CDR1 is SGHVS and CDR2 is FQNEAQ. CDR3 length equals 16 residues.

This rearrangement joins TRBV29-1 to TRBJ2-1; TCRdb names TRBD1, which stays unverified in the absence of DNA. CDR3 length equals 14 residues. Per the germline V gene, CDR1 is SQVTM and CDR2 is ANQGSEA. The CDR3 reads CSVGFDRVDNEQFF.

The CDR3 here is CASVSGSAYTGELFF. This chain connects TRBV6-2 or TRBV6-3 to TRBJ2-2; TCRdb returns TRBD1, unconfirmable since there is no DNA. Germline CDR1 is MNHEY and CDR2 is SVGEGT. This CDR3 is 15 amino acids long.

The rearrangement links TRBV7-2 to TRBJ1-1; the TRBD1 assignment by TCRdb is unverifiable without DNA. The germline CDR1 and CDR2 sequences are SGHTA and FQGNSA. The CDR3 runs to 13 residues. CDR3 residues: CASSSMGGLEAFF. Based on the CDR3 plus reference TRBV7-2 and TRBJ1-1, the full variable domain is GAGVSQSPSNKVTEKGKDVELRCDPISGHTALYWYRQSLGQGLEFLIYFQGNSAPDKSGLPSDRFSAERTGGSVSTLTIQRTQQEDSAVYLCASSSMGGLEAFFGQGTRLTVV.

CDR3 sequence reads: CASSTGTLSTDTQYF. The chain couples TRBV5-1 to TRBJ2-3; the TCRdb call, TRBD1, lacks DNA for checking. This CDR3 has 15 amino acids. Germline CDR1 SGHRS, CDR2 YFSETQ.

The chain has TRBV5-8 and TRBJ2-3; TCRdb names TRBD2, which stays unverified in the absence of DNA. CDR3 length equals 18 residues. CDR1 is SGHTS, CDR2 YDEGEE, per germline. The CDR3 sequence: CASSLGPGRGSSTDTQYF.

The rearrangement joins TRBV3-1 to TRBJ2-7. CDR1 is LGHDT, CDR2 YNNKEL, per germline (reference sequence). The CDR3 is 13 amino acids. The CDR3: CASSQGIAYEQYF.

The chain carries TRBV5-1 and TRBJ2-7; as DNA is missing, the TRBD1 call by TCRdb cannot be tested. Germline CDR1 is SGHRS and CDR2 is YFSETQ. The CDR3 is 16 amino acids. CDR3 residues: CASSPAPGQGVYEQYF.

The V call is TRBV29-1, the J call TRBJ1-2; TCRdb outputs TRBD1, but without DNA this stays unchecked. CDR3 length: 12 residues. Germline V gives CDR1 SQVTM, CDR2 ANQGSEA. CDR3 amino acids: CSGRQGAYGYTF. The full variable domain, with the rest looked up from reference TRBV29-1 and TRBJ1-2, is SAVISQKPSRDICQRGTSLTIQCQVDSQVTMMFWYRQQPGQSLTLIATANQGSEATYESGFVIDKFPISRPNLTFSTLTVSNMSPEDSSIYLCSGRQGAYGYTFGSGTRLTVV.

The chain uses TRBV5-6 and TRBJ2-2; there is no DNA to check the TCRdb D call of TRBD2. Germline lookup yields CDR1 SGHDT and CDR2 YYEEEE. The CDR3 extends over 16 amino acids. The CDR3 sequence: CASSQQTSGGTGELFF.

The chain links TRBV7-2 to TRBJ2-7; TCRdb indicates TRBD2, and absent DNA this call remains unverified. This CDR3 contains 16 residues. The germline V gene has CDR1 SGHTA and CDR2 FQGNSA. This chain's CDR3 is CASTSANSGLSYEQYF. Combining the CDR3 with reference TRBV7-2 and TRBJ2-7 gives the whole variable domain GAGVSQSPSNKVTEKGKDVELRCDPISGHTALYWYRQSLGQGLEFLIYFQGNSAPDKSGLPSDRFSAERTGGSVSTLTIQRTQQEDSAVYLCASTSANSGLSYEQYFGPGTRLTVT.

The CDR3 loop reads CASSSHRVVTDTQYF. The chain uses TRBV28 and TRBJ2-3; TCRdb indicates TRBD1, and absent DNA this call remains unverified. Germline CDR1 and CDR2: MDHEN and SYDVKM. The CDR3 spans 15 residues.

The gene calls are TRBV5-1 and TRBJ1-6; TCRdb names TRBD1, which stays unverified in the absence of DNA. Germline V lookup: CDR1 SGHRS, CDR2 YFSETQ. The CDR3 consists of 14 residues. CDR3 sequence: CASSLGQGISPLHF.

This chain uses TRBV14 with TRBJ1-1. The CDR3 extends over 11 amino acids. CDR1 and CDR2 (germline): SGHDN, FVKESK. This CDR3 is CAILKGAEAFF.

This chain links TRBV5-1 with TRBJ2-7. The CDR3 length is 13 residues. Per the germline V gene, CDR1 is SGHRS and CDR2 is YFSETQ. CDR3 sequence reads: CASSSDSLYEQYF.

The rearrangement uses TRBV7-8 and TRBJ2-7. This CDR3 is built from 13 residues. CDR1 is SGHVS, CDR2 FQNEAQ, per germline. CDR3 sequence reads: CASSPSDSYEQYF.

This chain links TRBV7-6 with TRBJ2-7; the TCRdb D gene call, TRBD1, has no DNA to confirm it. Germline CDR1 and CDR2: SGHVS and FNYEAQ. The CDR3 length is 15 residues. The CDR3 sequence is CASSPRQGGRHEQYF. The full variable domain, completed using reference TRBV7-6 and TRBJ2-7, is GAGVSQSPRYKVTKRGQDVALRCDPISGHVSLYWYRQALGQGPEFLTYFNYEAQQDKSGLPNDRFSAERPEGSISTLTIQRTEQRDSAMYRCASSPRQGGRHEQYFGPGTRLTVT.

The gene calls are TRBV20-1 and TRBJ2-2. CDR1 and CDR2 (germline): DFQATT, SNEGSKA (reference sequence). The CDR3 covers 14 residues. The CDR3 here is CSADALRNTGELFF.

This chain joins TRBV7-6 and TRBJ2-7; there is no DNA to check the TCRdb D call of TRBD1. CDR3 size: 14 residues. From germline, CDR1 is SGHVS and CDR2 FNYEAQ. CDR3 in amino acids: CASSSAGGAREQYF. Filled out from reference TRBV7-6 and TRBJ2-7, the complete variable domain reads GAGVSQSPRYKVTKRGQDVALRCDPISGHVSLYWYRQALGQGPEFLTYFNYEAQQDKSGLPNDRFSAERPEGSISTLTIQRTEQRDSAMYRCASSSAGGAREQYFGPGTRLTVT.

The chain has TRBV12-3 or TRBV12-4 and TRBJ2-1; with no DNA, the TCRdb D assignment of TRBD1 cannot be verified. The CDR3 is made up of 14 amino acids. The CDR3 here is CASSLPIGGDEQFF.

The CDR3: CAISELDPLEETQYF. This chain uses TRBV10-3 with TRBJ2-5. The germline V gene encodes CDR1 ENHRY and CDR2 SYGVKD. The CDR3 is made up of 15 amino acids.

The genes are TRBV28 and TRBJ2-1; TCRdb's D gene call, TRBD2, goes unchecked for lack of DNA. CDR1 is MDHEN and CDR2 is SYDVKM in the germline V gene. The length of the CDR3 is 15 residues. CDR3 amino acids: CASRLRGGPQNEQFF.

V gene TRBV15 combines with J gene TRBJ2-5. CDR1 and CDR2 (germline): LNHNV, YYDKDF (reference sequence). This CDR3 is built from 12 residues. The CDR3 spells CATSRGIETQYF. Together with reference TRBV15 and TRBJ2-5, the CDR3 gives the full variable domain: DAMVIQNPRYQVTQFGKPVTLSCSQTLNHNVMYWYQQKSSQAPKLLFHYYDKDFNNEADTPDNFQSRRPNTSFCFLDIRSPGLGDTAMYLCATSRGIETQYFGPGTRLLVL.

This CDR3 is CASSWGDNTDTQYF. The chain combines TRBV12-3 or TRBV12-4 with TRBJ2-3; TCRdb selects TRBD1, and the lack of DNA leaves this call unchecked. This CDR3 comprises 14 residues.

V and J are TRBV7-3 and TRBJ2-1; the TRBD2 assignment by TCRdb is unverifiable without DNA. The CDR3 runs to 14 residues. Germline-derived CDR1 and CDR2 are SGHTA and FQGTGA. The CDR3 loop reads CASSLGGGPNEQFF.

The rearrangement links TRBV28 to TRBJ1-1; without DNA, the TCRdb call of TRBD1 cannot be checked. The germline V gene has CDR1 MDHEN and CDR2 SYDVKM. This CDR3 spans 17 amino acids. The CDR3 here is CASSQPTGDVWYTEAFF.

The chain joins TRBV7-9 to TRBJ2-1; TCRdb indicates TRBD1, and absent DNA this call remains unverified. There are 13 residues in the CDR3. Germline CDR1 and CDR2: SEHNR and FQNEAQ (reference sequence). The CDR3 protein is CASQRGLMNEQFF.